The 32 T cell receptor beta chains reported below all come from one sample, sequenced in a study of shared clonotypes between healthy human individuals. Repertoires were generated with immunoSEQ multiplex PCR, while TCRdb's copy carries only in-frame clones and drops some. Here the sample spans 1.6 million or so clones, about 96% being singletons. The sequencing input was naive CD4+ T cells sorted from blood. Specified subset: CD45RA+ positively selected. The receptors derive from a man aged 25-45 years in good health.

The chain combines TRBV5-4 with TRBJ2-2, with 9 bases identical to TRBD2. Germline lookup yields CDR1 SGHNT and CDR2 YYREEE (reference sequence). J gave up 0 bases and V 0 bases, and 9 bases lay outside the gene matches. The CDR3 length is 19 residues. CDR3 loop: CASSLDGSGSLANTGELFF. The CDR3, as DNA: TGTGCCAGCAGCTTGGATGGTAGCGGGAGTCTTGCGAACACCGGGGAGCTGTTTTTT.

As to this clone: This sample also contains other DNA sequences that code for the same CDR3. The chain recombines TRBV5-5 with TRBJ2-7; no reliable D call. From germline, CDR1 is SGHKS and CDR2 YYEKEE (reference sequence). The CDR3 consists of 12 residues. Trimming removed 1 base from V and 1 base from J, with 3 bases in between. CDR3 in amino acids: CASSLRSYEQYF. CDR3 DNA sequence: TGTGCCAGCAGCTTGCGGTCCTACGAGCAGTACTTC.

The rearrangement joins TRBV5-4 to TRBJ2-7; D is perhaps TRBD1 (5 bases). V lost 5 bases to trimming and J lost 6 bases, with 9 bases between them. Germline CDR1 is SGHNT and CDR2 is YYREEE (reference sequence). The CDR3 has 11 residues. The DNA for the CDR3 is TGTGCCAGCAGGCAGGGCGGCGAGCAGTACTTC. Translated: CASRQGGEQYF.

This clone was found a few times. The genes are TRBV11-2 and TRBJ2-2, with D tentatively TRBD1 or TRBD2 (7 bases each). CDR3 length: 17 amino acids. Trimming stripped 7 bases from V and 7 bases from J, with 25 bases between. Germline V gene lookup returns CDR1 SGHAT and CDR2 FQNNGV. CDR3 DNA sequence: TGTGCCAGCACCCATTACGGGGGAGGGGGCGCGGACGGGGAGCTGTTTTTT. Encoded protein: CASTHYGGGGADGELFF.

J is TRBJ1-5 and V is TRBV5-1; TRBD1 matches 7 bases. Per the germline V gene, CDR1 is SGHRS and CDR2 is YFSETQ. CDR3 length: 13 residues. J was trimmed by 8 bases and V by 4 bases; bases with no gene match: 6. Written as DNA, the CDR3 is TGCGCCAGCAGCGAAACAGGGGAAGAGCCCCAGCATTTT. Its protein product is CASSETGEEPQHF.

J is TRBJ2-1 and V is TRBV19; 16 nucleotides align to TRBD2. J lost 5 bases, V lost 7 bases, and 5 bases had no gene match. The CDR3 runs to 16 residues. Germline V gives CDR1 LNHDA, CDR2 SQIVND (reference sequence). The CDR3 DNA reads as TGTGCCAGTATGGGACTAGCGGGAGGGTTCGACAATGAGCAGTTCTTC. It codes for CASMGLAGGFDNEQFF.

This clone has just a few counts. The chain joins TRBV18 to TRBJ2-7; TRBD1 is a possible D gene (5 bases). Trimming left V 3 bases short and J 3 bases short, with 15 bases between. The CDR3 loop spans 15 amino acids. Germline CDR1 reads KGHSH; CDR2 reads LQKENI. CDR3 DNA: TGTGCCAGCTCACCCGCAGGGCGTCCAGGCTACGAGCAGTACTTC. Residues: CASSPAGRPGYEQYF.

CDR3 protein: CASSSGQGIINEQFF. CDR3 nucleotide sequence: TGTGCCAGCAGCTCGGGACAGGGGATAATCAATGAGCAGTTCTTC. The chain carries TRBV7-2 and TRBJ2-1, with TRBD1 matching over 10 bases. After removal of 4 bases from V and 6 bases from J, the junction contained 6 bases not matched to a gene. The CDR3 is 15 residues long. Per the germline V gene, CDR1 is SGHTA and CDR2 is FQGNSA.

The chain employs TRBV11-3 and TRBJ2-5; TRBD2 is a possible D gene (5 bases). Germline V gene sequence: CDR1 SGHNT, CDR2 YENEEA. The V end was cut by 5 bases, the J end by 4 bases, with 14 bases between. The CDR3 consists of 14 residues. CDR3 amino acids: CASSLATAGETQYF. The CDR3 DNA reads TGTGCCAGCAGCCTCGCGACGGCGGGAGAGACCCAGTACTTC.

This sequence joins TRBV15 and TRBJ1-1; D unclear. Per the germline V gene, CDR1 is LNHNV and CDR2 is YYDKDF (reference sequence). The CDR3 is 15 residues long. V was pared by 0 bases and J by 1 base, with 9 bases between. CDR3 in amino acids: CATSREVTANTEAFF. The CDR3 DNA sequence: TGTGCCACCAGCAGAGAAGTTACGGCGAACACTGAAGCTTTCTTT.

V gene TRBV5-4 combines with J gene TRBJ2-5; D is perhaps TRBD2 (5 bases). This CDR3 has 13 residues. V shed 0 bases and J shed 4 bases, with 7 bases lying between them. The germline CDR1 and CDR2 sequences are SGHNT and YYREEE (reference sequence). The chain's CDR3 is CASSLGGIETQYF. CDR3 DNA: TGTGCCAGCAGCTTGGGAGGGATAGAGACCCAGTACTTC.

J is TRBJ2-4 and V is TRBV11-2; D is perhaps TRBD1 or TRBD2 (5 bases each). CDR1 is SGHAT and CDR2 is FQNNGV in the germline V gene. The CDR3 consists of 17 residues. V dropped 2 bases and J dropped 6 bases, with 20 bases sitting between them. DNA for the CDR3: TGTGCCAGCAGCTTAATCCAGGGAATGCGCGAGGGAAACATTCAGTACTTC. Translation: CASSLIQGMREGNIQYF.

Notes on this clone: The sample has other DNA sequences that encode this CDR3 too. The chain is built from TRBV19 and TRBJ2-1, with D perhaps TRBD1 or TRBD2 (5 bases each). The V end was cut by 4 bases, the J end by 0 bases, with 7 bases between. The CDR3 covers 14 residues. The germline gives CDR1 LNHDA, CDR2 SQIVND (reference sequence). The CDR3 coding sequence is TGTGCCAGTAGTAGGGGGAGCTCCTACAATGAGCAGTTCTTC. Protein product: CASSRGSSYNEQFF. Filled out from reference TRBV19 and TRBJ2-1, the complete variable domain reads DGGITQSPKYLFRKEGQNVTLSCEQNLNHDAMYWYRQDPGQGLRLIYYSQIVNDFQKGDIAEGYSVSREKKESFPLTVTSAQKNPTAFYLCASSRGSSYNEQFFGPGTRLTVL.

The chain joins TRBV7-9 to TRBJ2-6; D ambiguous. V lost 6 bases and J 2 bases, leaving 5 bases between the germline ends. The CDR3 is 13 amino acids. The V gene's germline CDR1 is SEHNR and CDR2 FQNEAQ (reference sequence). CDR3 sequence: CASRGTGANVLTF. In DNA, the CDR3 is TGTGCCAGCAGGGGAACTGGGGCCAACGTCCTGACTTTC.

This clone was detected once. This rearrangement joins TRBV18 to TRBJ1-5; TRBD1 matches at 10 bases. Germline V gives CDR1 KGHSH, CDR2 LQKENI. This CDR3 comprises 16 residues. Trimming took 3 bases from V and 6 from J; bases not matched to a gene: 8. Here the CDR3 reads CASSPGTGVGGQPQHF. CDR3 DNA sequence: TGTGCCAGCTCACCCGGGACAGGGGTGGGCGGTCAGCCCCAGCATTTT.

In its sample, this clone was seen once. This chain links TRBV7-6 with TRBJ2-7; 7 bases fit TRBD2. Germline lookup yields CDR1 SGHVS and CDR2 FNYEAQ. The CDR3 runs 12 residues. The V segment lost 3 bases and the J segment 5 bases; nucleotides outside the gene matches: 1. This CDR3 reads CASSFAGDEQYF. The CDR3 DNA follows: TGTGCCAGCAGCTTTGCGGGGGACGAGCAGTACTTC.

The chain uses TRBV28 and TRBJ2-7; possibly TRBD1 or TRBD2 for D (6 bases each). The ends were cut back, 4 bases at V and 3 bases at J, with 13 bases in the middle. Germline loops: CDR1 MDHEN, CDR2 SYDVKM. This CDR3 is 14 amino acids long. This CDR3 reads CASSWSRGLYEQYF. Here the CDR3 DNA reads TGTGCCAGCAGTTGGAGCAGGGGACTCTACGAGCAGTACTTC.

The rearrangement joins TRBV7-7 to TRBJ2-7; D is undetermined. Germline-derived CDR1 and CDR2 are SSHAT and FNYEAQ (reference sequence). CDR3 length equals 14 residues. V lost 8 bases to trimming and J lost 4 bases, with 18 bases between them. The CDR3 spells CASDHLDQAYEQYF. DNA of the CDR3: TGTGCCAGCGATCACCTGGACCAAGCATACGAGCAGTACTTC.

The chain combines TRBV28 with TRBJ2-1; 7 positions agree with TRBD2. The CDR3 has 15 amino acids. The J segment lost 8 bases and the V segment lost 2 bases, leaving 9 bases of the junction unmatched. Germline-derived CDR1 and CDR2 are MDHEN and SYDVKM. The CDR3 coding sequence is TGTGCCAGCAGTTTAGCTAGCGGTAGCCGGCATGAGCAGTTCTTC. Protein: CASSLASGSRHEQFF.

This chain joins TRBV7-3 and TRBJ2-1, with D perhaps given as TRBD1 or TRBD2 (5 bases each). This CDR3 spans 14 amino acids. From germline, CDR1 is SGHTA and CDR2 FQGTGA. V lost 3 bases, J lost 5 bases, and 11 bases lay in between. The CDR3 DNA is TGTGCCAGCAGCTTCGTGGGGCGGGACAATGAGCAGTTCTTC. Translated, it gives CASSFVGRDNEQFF. The variable domain in full, completed from reference TRBV7-3 and TRBJ2-1, reads GAGVSQTPSNKVTEKGKYVELRCDPISGHTALYWYRQSLGQGPEFLIYFQGTGAADDSGLPNDRFFAVRPEGSVSTLKIQRTERGDSAVYLCASSFVGRDNEQFFGPGTRLTVL.

This clone came up once. The chain's CDR3 is CASSEPRPTSGGYNEQFF. The CDR3 DNA reads TGTGCCAGCAGTGAACCACGACCTACAAGCGGGGGATACAATGAGCAGTTCTTC. The V call is TRBV2, the J call TRBJ2-1, with TRBD2 matching over 8 bases. The CDR3 covers 18 residues. Germline V CDR1 and CDR2: SNHLY, FYNNEI. Trimming cost V 2 bases and J 4 bases; bases outside gene matches: 13.

The chain uses TRBV7-2 and TRBJ2-5; the match to TRBD2 covers 8 bases. V lost 5 bases, J lost 2 bases, and 13 bases stayed unmatched. Looked up from germline, CDR1 is SGHTA and CDR2 is FQGNSA. This CDR3 comprises 17 residues. CDR3 loop: CASSPTSPLAGQETQYF. For the CDR3, the DNA is TGTGCCAGCAGCCCCACTAGCCCCTTAGCGGGACAAGAGACCCAGTACTTC.

The chain links TRBV7-2 to TRBJ1-5; tentatively, D is TRBD1 (6 bases). The V gene's germline CDR1 is SGHTA and CDR2 FQGNSA. V gave up 5 bases and J gave up 4 bases, with 15 bases separating them. This CDR3 spans 15 amino acids. The CDR3 is CASSQGRGGNQPQHF. The CDR3 nucleotides read TGTGCCAGCAGCCAGGGGCGGGGGGGAAATCAGCCCCAGCATTTT.

V is TRBV5-1 and J is TRBJ2-3; TRBD2 is a possible D gene (6 bases). The CDR3 runs to 15 residues. The V gene's germline CDR1 is SGHRS and CDR2 YFSETQ. Deletions cut 0 bases from V and 2 bases from J, with 10 bases between. The CDR3 reads CASSLGLGITDTQYF. The CDR3 nucleotides are TGCGCCAGCAGCTTGGGACTAGGTATCACAGATACGCAGTATTTT.

The chain is built from TRBV14 and TRBJ2-7, with TRBD1 matching 8 bases. The V gene's germline CDR1 is SGHDN and CDR2 FVKESK. With V trimmed by 3 bases and J by 9 bases, 7 bases remained unmatched. The length of the CDR3 is 13 residues. The CDR3 sequence is CASSHRDRGGQYF. The CDR3 bases are TGTGCCAGCAGCCATCGAGACAGGGGCGGGCAGTACTTC. Complete variable domain (other parts from reference TRBV14 and TRBJ2-7): EAGVTQFPSHSVIEKGQTVTLRCDPISGHDNLYWYRRVMGKEIKFLLHFVKESKQDESGMPNNRFLAERTGGTYSTLKVQPAELEDSGVYFCASSHRDRGGQYFGPGTRLTVT.

V gene TRBV11-1 combines with J gene TRBJ2-3; perhaps TRBD2 as D (6 bases). Trimming removed 0 bases from V and 3 bases from J, with 16 bases in between. Germline lookup yields CDR1 SGHAT and CDR2 FQDESV (reference sequence). This CDR3 has 17 residues. The CDR3 region is CASSLASVILATDTQYF. The CDR3 DNA reads TGTGCCAGCAGCTTAGCGTCTGTGATCCTAGCGACAGATACGCAGTATTTT.

The chain has TRBV7-9 and TRBJ1-1, with 7 bases aligning to TRBD1. The CDR3 loop spans 14 amino acids. CDR1 and CDR2 from the germline V gene are SEHNR and FQNEAQ (reference sequence). With V trimmed by 4 bases and J by 6 bases, 8 bases remained unmatched. CDR3 in amino acids: CASSSGQKGPEAFF. The CDR3 DNA reads TGTGCCAGCAGCTCGGGACAGAAAGGCCCTGAAGCTTTCTTT.

The V gene is TRBV5-4, the J gene TRBJ2-7, with a weak D call TRBD2 (6 bases). The CDR3 is 14 amino acids. The V gene lost 2 bases and the J gene lost 2 bases, with 11 bases spanning the gap. The V gene's germline CDR1 is SGHNT and CDR2 YYREEE (reference sequence). CDR3 in amino acids: CASSFGGPAYEQYF. As DNA, the CDR3 is TGTGCCAGCAGCTTCGGGGGACCAGCCTACGAGCAGTACTTC. The whole variable domain, remainder taken from reference TRBV5-4 and TRBJ2-7, is ETGVTQSPTHLIKTRGQQVTLRCSSQSGHNTVSWYQQALGQGPQFIFQYYREEENGRGNFPPRFSGLQFPNYSSELNVNALELDDSALYLCASSFGGPAYEQYFGPGTRLTVT.

The rearrangement links TRBV5-1 to TRBJ2-7; 9 nucleotides match TRBD2. CDR3 size: 16 residues. Trimming removed 4 bases from V and 2 bases from J; junction bases left unmatched: 10. CDR1 SGHRS and CDR2 YFSETQ come from the germline V gene. The CDR3: CASSVRGLAGAYEQYF. The CDR3 DNA reads as TGCGCCAGCAGCGTAAGGGGATTAGCGGGAGCCTACGAGCAGTACTTC.

V and J are TRBV28 and TRBJ1-1, with a weak D call TRBD1 (6 bases). There are 16 residues in the CDR3. From germline, CDR1 is MDHEN and CDR2 SYDVKM. The V gene lost 2 bases and the J gene lost 1 base, with 14 bases spanning the gap. The CDR3 reads CASSLRQGLGNTEAFF. CDR3 in DNA: TGTGCCAGCAGTTTACGCCAGGGGCTGGGGAACACTGAAGCTTTCTTT.

The chain is built from TRBV6-1 and TRBJ2-2, with 8 bases matching TRBD2. With V trimmed by 7 bases and J by 7 bases, 11 bases remained unmatched. Germline CDR1 is MNHNS and CDR2 is SASEGT. The CDR3 spans 15 residues. The CDR3 loop is CASTTREGFGGELFF. CDR3 nucleotide sequence: TGTGCCAGCACCACCCGGGAGGGCTTCGGCGGGGAGCTGTTTTTT.

The count of this clone is one. The rearrangement joins TRBV11-2 to TRBJ2-1; 7 bases match TRBD1. CDR1 SGHAT and CDR2 FQNNGV come from the germline V gene. V was clipped by 4 bases and J by 8 bases; unmatched bases: 2. The CDR3 sequence is 12 residues long. This chain's CDR3 is CASSSQGDEQFF. For the CDR3, the DNA is TGTGCCAGCAGCTCCCAGGGGGATGAGCAGTTCTTC.